The text below deals with one T cell receptor (beta chain). TCRdb reanalysed the RT-PCR reads using MiXCR and keeps one entry per CDR3 protein. The sample lists 650,000 to 800,000 distinct CDR3 sequences, approximately 15% occurring once. This receptor was taken from a female donor in good health, serving as a healthy control. The sequencing sample was made of memory CD4+ T cells from blood.

The CDR3 is CSARGGANTGELFF. The CDR3 bases are TGCAGTGCTAGGGGGGGGGCGAACACCGGGGAGCTGTTTTTT. The gene calls are TRBV20-1 and TRBJ2-2, with 7 bases that match TRBD2. From germline, CDR1 is DFQATT and CDR2 SNEGSKA (reference sequence). The CDR3 has 14 residues. The V segment lost 3 bases and the J segment 0 bases; nucleotides outside the gene matches: 1.